This T cell receptor beta chain was recovered during a study of T cells after yellow fever vaccination. TCRdb redid the calling of the 5' RACE reads with MiXCR, one entry per CDR3 protein. Of around 590,000 distinct CDR3 sequences listed, more than 9% are singletons. This clonotype was found a few times. J lost 0 bases, V lost 0 bases, and 10 bases had no gene match. CDR3 length equals 18 residues. CDR1 and CDR2 from the germline V gene are SQVTM and ANQGSEA. This clonotype was obtained from a man aged 25-40 years who received the YFV17D yellow fever vaccine. Material: PBMCs, obtained on the day of the yellow fever booster vaccination. This sequence joins TRBV29-1 and TRBJ2-1; TRBD2 aligns across 8 bases. CDR3 sequence (DNA): TGCAGCGTTGAAGATGGCGCTAGCGGGCCATCCTCCTACAATGAGCAGTTCTTC. This codes for CSVEDGASGPSSYNEQFF.